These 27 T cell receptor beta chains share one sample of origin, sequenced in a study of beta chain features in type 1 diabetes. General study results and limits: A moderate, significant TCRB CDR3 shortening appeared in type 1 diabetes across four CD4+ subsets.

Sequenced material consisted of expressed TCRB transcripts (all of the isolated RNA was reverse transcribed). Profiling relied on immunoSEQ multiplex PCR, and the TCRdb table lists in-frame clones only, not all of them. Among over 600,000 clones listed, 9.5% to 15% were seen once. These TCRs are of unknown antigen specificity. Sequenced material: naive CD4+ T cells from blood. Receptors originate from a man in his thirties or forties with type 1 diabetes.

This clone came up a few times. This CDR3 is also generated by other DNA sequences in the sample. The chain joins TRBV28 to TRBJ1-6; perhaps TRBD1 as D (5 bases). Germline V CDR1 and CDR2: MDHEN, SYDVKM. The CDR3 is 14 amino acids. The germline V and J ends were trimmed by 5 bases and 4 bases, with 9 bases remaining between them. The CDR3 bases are TGTGCCAGCAGTCCCGACAGTTATAATTCACCCCTCCACTTT. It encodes CASSPDSYNSPLHF.

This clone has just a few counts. As DNA, the CDR3 is TGTGCCAGCAGTCGTAGGTTTGGCAACTATGGCTACACCTTC. Protein product: CASSRRFGNYGYTF. This rearrangement joins TRBV6-5 to TRBJ1-2, with D unresolved. Germline CDR1 reads MNHEY; CDR2 reads SVGAGI. CDR3 length: 14 residues. V was shortened by 5 bases and J by 2 bases, with 12 bases between the two germline ends.

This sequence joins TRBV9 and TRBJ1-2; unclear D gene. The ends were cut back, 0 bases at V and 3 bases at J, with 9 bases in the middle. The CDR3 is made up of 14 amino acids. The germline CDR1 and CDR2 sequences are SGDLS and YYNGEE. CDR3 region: CASSVGNGDYGYTF. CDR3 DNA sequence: TGTGCCAGCAGCGTAGGGAATGGGGACTATGGCTACACCTTC.

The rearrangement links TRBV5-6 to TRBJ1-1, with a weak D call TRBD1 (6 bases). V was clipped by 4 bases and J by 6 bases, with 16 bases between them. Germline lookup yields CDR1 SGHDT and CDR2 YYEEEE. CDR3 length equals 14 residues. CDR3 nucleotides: TGTGCCAGCAGCCTTGAGCGGGGGCGATCTGAAGCTTTCTTT. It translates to CASSLERGRSEAFF.

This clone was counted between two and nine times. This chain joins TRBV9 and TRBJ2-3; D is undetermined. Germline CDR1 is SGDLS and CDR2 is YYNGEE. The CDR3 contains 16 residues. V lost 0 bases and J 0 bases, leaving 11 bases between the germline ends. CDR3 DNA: TGTGCCAGCAGCGTAGATTACAGCTCTAGCACAGATACGCAGTATTTT. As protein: CASSVDYSSSTDTQYF.

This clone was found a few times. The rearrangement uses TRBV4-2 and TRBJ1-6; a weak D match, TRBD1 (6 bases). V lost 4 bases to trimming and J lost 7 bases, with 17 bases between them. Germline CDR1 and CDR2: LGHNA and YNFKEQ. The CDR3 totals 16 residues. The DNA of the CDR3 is TGTGCCAGCAGCCCTATTAAGGGGGGGGAGAATTCACCCCTCCACTTT. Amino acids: CASSPIKGGENSPLHF.

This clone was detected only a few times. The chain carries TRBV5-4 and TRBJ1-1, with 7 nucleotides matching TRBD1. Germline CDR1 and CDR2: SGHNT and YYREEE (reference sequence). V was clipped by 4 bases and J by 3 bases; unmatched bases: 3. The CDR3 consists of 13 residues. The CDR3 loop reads CASSRDRDTEAFF. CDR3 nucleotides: TGTGCCAGCAGCCGTGACAGGGACACTGAAGCTTTCTTT.

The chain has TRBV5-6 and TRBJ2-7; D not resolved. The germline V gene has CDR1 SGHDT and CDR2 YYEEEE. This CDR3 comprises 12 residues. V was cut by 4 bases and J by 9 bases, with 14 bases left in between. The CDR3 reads CASSRDTLRQYF. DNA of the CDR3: TGTGCCAGCAGCCGTGACACGTTGCGGCAGTACTTC.

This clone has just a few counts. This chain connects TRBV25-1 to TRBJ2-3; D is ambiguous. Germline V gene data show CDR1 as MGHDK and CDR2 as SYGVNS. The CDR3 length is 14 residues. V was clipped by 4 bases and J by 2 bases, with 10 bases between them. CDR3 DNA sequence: TGTGCCAGCAGTGTTAACCTCCCCACAGATACGCAGTATTTT. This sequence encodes CASSVNLPTDTQYF.

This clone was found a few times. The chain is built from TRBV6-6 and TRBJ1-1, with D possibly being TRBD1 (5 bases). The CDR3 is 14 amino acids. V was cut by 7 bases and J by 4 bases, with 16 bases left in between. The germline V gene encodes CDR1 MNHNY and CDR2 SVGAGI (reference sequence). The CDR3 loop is CASTPGGVTTEAFF. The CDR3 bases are TGTGCCAGCACCCCGGGGGGGGTGACCACTGAAGCTTTCTTT.

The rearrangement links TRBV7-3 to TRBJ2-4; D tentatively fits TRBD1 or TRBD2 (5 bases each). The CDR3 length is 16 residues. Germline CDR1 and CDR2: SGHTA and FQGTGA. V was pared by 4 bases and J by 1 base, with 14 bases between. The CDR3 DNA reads TGTGCCAGCAGCTCCCCCTTGGGGGAGGCCAAAAACATTCAGTACTTC. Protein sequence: CASSSPLGEAKNIQYF.

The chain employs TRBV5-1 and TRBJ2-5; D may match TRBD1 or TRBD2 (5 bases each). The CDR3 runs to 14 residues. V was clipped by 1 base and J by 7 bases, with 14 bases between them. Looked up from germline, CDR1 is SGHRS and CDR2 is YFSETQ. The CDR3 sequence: CASSLWDRAATQYF. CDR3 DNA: TGCGCCAGCAGCTTGTGGGACCGCGCAGCGACCCAGTACTTC. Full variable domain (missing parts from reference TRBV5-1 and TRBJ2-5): KAGVTQTPRYLIKTRGQQVTLSCSPISGHRSVSWYQQTPGQGLQFLFEYFSETQRNKGNFPGRFSGRQFSNSRSEMNVSTLELGDSALYLCASSLWDRAATQYFGPGTRLLVL.

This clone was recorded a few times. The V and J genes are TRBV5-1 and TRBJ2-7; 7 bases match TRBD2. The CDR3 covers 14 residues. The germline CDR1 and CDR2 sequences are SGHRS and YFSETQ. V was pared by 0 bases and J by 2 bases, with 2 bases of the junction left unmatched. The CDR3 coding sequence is TGCGCCAGCAGCTTGGCCGGGACTACCTACGAGCAGTACTTC. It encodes CASSLAGTTYEQYF. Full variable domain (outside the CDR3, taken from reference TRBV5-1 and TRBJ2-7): KAGVTQTPRYLIKTRGQQVTLSCSPISGHRSVSWYQQTPGQGLQFLFEYFSETQRNKGNFPGRFSGRQFSNSRSEMNVSTLELGDSALYLCASSLAGTTYEQYFGPGTRLTVT.

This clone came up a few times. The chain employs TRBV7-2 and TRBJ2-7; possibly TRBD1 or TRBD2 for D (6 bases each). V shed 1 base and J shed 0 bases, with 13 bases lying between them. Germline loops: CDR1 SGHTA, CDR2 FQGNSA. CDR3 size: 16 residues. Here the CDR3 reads CASSLVGGASSYEQYF. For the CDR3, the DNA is TGTGCCAGCAGCTTAGTGGGGGGCGCAAGCTCCTACGAGCAGTACTTC.

The DNA for the CDR3 is TGTGCCAGCTCACCACCAACAGGGCACAATGAGCAGTTCTTC. This encodes CASSPPTGHNEQFF. V and J are TRBV18 and TRBJ2-1, with D possibly matching TRBD1 (6 bases). Germline V CDR1 and CDR2: KGHSH, LQKENI. Trimming shortened V by 0 bases and J by 5 bases, and 8 bases separated the two germline ends. CDR3 length: 14 residues.

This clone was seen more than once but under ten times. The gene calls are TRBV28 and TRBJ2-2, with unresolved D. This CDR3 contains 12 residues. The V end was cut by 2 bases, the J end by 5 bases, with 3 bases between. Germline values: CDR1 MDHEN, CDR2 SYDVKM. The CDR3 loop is CASSLRTGELFF. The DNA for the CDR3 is TGTGCCAGCAGTTTAAGAACCGGGGAGCTGTTTTTT.

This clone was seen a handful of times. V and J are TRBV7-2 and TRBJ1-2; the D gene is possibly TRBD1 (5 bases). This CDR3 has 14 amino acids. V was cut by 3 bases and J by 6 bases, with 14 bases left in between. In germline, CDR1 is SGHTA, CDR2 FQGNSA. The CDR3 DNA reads TGTGCCAGCAGCTTGCATTCGGGGCGAAATGGCTACACCTTC. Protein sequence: CASSLHSGRNGYTF.

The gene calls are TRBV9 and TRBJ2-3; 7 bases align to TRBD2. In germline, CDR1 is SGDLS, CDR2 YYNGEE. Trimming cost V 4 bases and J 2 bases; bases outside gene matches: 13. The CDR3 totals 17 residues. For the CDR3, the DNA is TGTGCCAGCAGCCGAGGGGAAGCGGGGCAATACACAGATACGCAGTATTTT. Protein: CASSRGEAGQYTDTQYF.

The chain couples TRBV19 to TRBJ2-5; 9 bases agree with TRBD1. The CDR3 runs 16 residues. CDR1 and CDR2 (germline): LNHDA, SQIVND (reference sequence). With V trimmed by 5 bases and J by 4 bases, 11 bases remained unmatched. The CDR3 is CASSFSGQGLGETQYF. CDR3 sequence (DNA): TGTGCCAGTAGTTTCTCGGGACAGGGCCTCGGAGAGACCCAGTACTTC.

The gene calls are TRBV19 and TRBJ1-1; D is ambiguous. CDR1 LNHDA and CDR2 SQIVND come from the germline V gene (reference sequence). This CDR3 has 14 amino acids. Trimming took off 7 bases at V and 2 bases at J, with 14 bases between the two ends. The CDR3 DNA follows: TGTGCCAGTACTACCTCCAGAGATAACACTGAAGCTTTCTTT. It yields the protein CASTTSRDNTEAFF.

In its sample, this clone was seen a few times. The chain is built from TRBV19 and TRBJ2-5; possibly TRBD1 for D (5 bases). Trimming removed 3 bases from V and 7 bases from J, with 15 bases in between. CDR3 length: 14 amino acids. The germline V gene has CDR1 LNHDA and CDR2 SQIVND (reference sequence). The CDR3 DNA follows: TGTGCCAGTAGTATGAATCGAGCTACAGGGACCCAGTACTTC. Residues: CASSMNRATGTQYF. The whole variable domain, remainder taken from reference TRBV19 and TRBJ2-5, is DGGITQSPKYLFRKEGQNVTLSCEQNLNHDAMYWYRQDPGQGLRLIYYSQIVNDFQKGDIAEGYSVSREKKESFPLTVTSAQKNPTAFYLCASSMNRATGTQYFGPGTRLLVL.

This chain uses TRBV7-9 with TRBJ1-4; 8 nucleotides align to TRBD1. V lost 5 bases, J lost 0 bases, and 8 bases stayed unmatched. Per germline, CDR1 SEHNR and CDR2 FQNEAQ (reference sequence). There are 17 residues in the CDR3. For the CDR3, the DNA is TGTGCCAGCAGCCGAGATCCAGGGGGCACAACTAATGAAAAACTGTTTTTT. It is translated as CASSRDPGGTTNEKLFF.

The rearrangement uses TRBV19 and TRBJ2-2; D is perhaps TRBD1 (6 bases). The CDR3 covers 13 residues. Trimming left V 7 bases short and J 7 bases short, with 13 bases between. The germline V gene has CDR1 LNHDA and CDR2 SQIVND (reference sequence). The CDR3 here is CASKGLGGGELFF. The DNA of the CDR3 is TGTGCCAGTAAAGGTCTAGGGGGCGGGGAGCTGTTTTTT. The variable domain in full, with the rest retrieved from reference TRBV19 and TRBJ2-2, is DGGITQSPKYLFRKEGQNVTLSCEQNLNHDAMYWYRQDPGQGLRLIYYSQIVNDFQKGDIAEGYSVSREKKESFPLTVTSAQKNPTAFYLCASKGLGGGELFFGEGSRLTVL.

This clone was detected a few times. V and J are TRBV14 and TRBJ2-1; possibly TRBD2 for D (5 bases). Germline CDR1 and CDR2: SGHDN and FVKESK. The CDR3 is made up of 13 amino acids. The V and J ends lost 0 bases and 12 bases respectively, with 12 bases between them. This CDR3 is CASSQEPVEGQFF. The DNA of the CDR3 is TGTGCCAGCAGCCAAGAGCCCGTAGAGGGGCAGTTCTTC.

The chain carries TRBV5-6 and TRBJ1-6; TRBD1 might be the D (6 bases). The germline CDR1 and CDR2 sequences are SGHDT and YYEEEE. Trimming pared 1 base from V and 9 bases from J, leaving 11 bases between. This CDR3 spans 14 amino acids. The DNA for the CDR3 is TGTGCCAGCAGCTTGCGGGGGGCGAGTTCACCCCTCCACTTT. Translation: CASSLRGASSPLHF.

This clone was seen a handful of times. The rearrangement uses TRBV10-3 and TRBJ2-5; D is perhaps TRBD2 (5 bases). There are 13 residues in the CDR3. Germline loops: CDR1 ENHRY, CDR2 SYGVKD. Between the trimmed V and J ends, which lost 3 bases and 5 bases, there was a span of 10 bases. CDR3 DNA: TGTGCCATCAGTGAAGCTAGCTTGGAGACCCAGTACTTC. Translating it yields CAISEASLETQYF.

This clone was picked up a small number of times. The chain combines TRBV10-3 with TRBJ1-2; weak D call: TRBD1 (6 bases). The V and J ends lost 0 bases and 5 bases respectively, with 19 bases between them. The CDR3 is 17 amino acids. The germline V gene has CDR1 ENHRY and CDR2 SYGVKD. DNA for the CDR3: TGTGCCATCAGTGAGTCGAAACAGGGAAGGGTGCGGTATGGCTACACCTTC. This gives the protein CAISESKQGRVRYGYTF.